This TCR beta chain appears in the sequencing data of a study of blood T cell repertoires in COVID-19. Study information: COVID-19 samples from acute and convalescent phases originated in the United States, Italy and Spain. The cDNA or gDNA used as material had been derived from T cells, B-cell-depleted T cells, or PBMCs.

As handled by the study authors: Estimation of nucleated cell counts relied on the amplification of reference gene primers. Produced via immunoSEQ multiplex PCR; TCRdb's table is partial and in-frame only. V, J and clone size were drawn from that table, and D and trimming were deduced from the DNA. The sample has a few hundred thousand clones; less than 85% are singletons. CDR3 length: 18 amino acids. Germline V gene lookup returns CDR1 SGHTA and CDR2 FQGTGA. V trimming: 5 bases; J trimming: 3 bases; junction bases outside the gene matches: 14. The chain uses TRBV7-3 and TRBJ2-7; TRBD1 matches at 12 bases. Sequenced sample: peripheral blood. This clonotype originated in a woman under 30 with acute or convalescent COVID-19. The CDR3 DNA reads as TGTGCCAGCAGCACAGTTCTCCCCGGGGACAGGGGGCTCTACGAGCAGTACTTC. As protein: CASSTVLPGDRGLYEQYF.